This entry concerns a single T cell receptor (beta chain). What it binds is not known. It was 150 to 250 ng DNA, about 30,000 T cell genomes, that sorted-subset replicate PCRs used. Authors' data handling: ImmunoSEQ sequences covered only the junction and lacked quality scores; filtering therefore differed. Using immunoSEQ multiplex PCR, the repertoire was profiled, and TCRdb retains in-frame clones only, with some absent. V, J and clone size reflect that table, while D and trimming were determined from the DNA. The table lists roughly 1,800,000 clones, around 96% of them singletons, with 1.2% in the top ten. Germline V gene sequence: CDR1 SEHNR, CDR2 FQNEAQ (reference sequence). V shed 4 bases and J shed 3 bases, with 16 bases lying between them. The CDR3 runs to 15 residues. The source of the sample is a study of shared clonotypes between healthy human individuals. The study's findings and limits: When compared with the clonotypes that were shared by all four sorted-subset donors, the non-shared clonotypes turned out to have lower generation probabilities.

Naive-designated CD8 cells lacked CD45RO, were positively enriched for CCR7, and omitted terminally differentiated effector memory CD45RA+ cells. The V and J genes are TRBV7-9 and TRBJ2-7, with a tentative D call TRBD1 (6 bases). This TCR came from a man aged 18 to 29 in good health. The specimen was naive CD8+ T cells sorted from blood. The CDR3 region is CASSSWTADNYEQYF. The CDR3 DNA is TGTGCCAGCAGCTCTTGGACAGCGGATAACTACGAGCAGTACTTC.